This T cell receptor (beta chain) was sequenced in a study of post-analysis software for immune sequencing data. On this clonotype: What it binds is not known.

This CDR3 contains 16 residues. The germline V gene has CDR1 DFQATT and CDR2 SNEGSKA (reference sequence). The junction had 8 bases not matched to a gene; V was cut back by 0 bases and J by 6 bases. General observations from the study: Controls had lower frequencies than patients of four or five TRBV segments, which included TRBV5-6, TRBV5-1 and TRBV20-1.

Included in the TCR beta cDNA libraries were unique molecular identifiers. MiXCR, applied by TCRdb to the PCR reads, yields one record per CDR3 protein. The data hold fewer than 550,000 distinct CDR3 sequences, with approximately 31% observed a single time. The J gene is TRBJ2-1, the V gene TRBV20-1; the match to TRBD2 covers 10 bases. Material for sequencing was blood. The source of this sequence is a girl aged 2-17 years with multiple sclerosis. CDR3 residues: CSARDRSGGELNEQFF. In DNA form, the CDR3 reads TGCAGTGCTAGAGACAGAAGCGGGGGGGAACTCAATGAGCAGTTCTTC.